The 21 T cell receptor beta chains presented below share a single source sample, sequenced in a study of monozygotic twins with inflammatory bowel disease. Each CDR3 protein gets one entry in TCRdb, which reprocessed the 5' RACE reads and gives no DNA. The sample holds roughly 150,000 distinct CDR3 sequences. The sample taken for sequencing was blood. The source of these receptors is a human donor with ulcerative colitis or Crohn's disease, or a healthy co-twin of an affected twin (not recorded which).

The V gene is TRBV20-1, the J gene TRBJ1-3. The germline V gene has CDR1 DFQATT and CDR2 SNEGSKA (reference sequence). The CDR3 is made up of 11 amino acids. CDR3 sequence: CSAQIGNTIHF.

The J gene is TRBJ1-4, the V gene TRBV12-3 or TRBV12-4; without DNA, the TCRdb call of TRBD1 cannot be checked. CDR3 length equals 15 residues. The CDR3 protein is CASSPGQGLGGELFF.

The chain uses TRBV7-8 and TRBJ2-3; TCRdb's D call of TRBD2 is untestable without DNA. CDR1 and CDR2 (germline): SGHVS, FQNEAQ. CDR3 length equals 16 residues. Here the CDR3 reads CASSLETSGSTDTQYF.

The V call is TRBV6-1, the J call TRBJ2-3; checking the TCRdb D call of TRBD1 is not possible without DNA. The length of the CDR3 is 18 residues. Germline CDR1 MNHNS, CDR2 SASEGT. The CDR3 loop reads CASSPYKLSGGGTDTQYF.

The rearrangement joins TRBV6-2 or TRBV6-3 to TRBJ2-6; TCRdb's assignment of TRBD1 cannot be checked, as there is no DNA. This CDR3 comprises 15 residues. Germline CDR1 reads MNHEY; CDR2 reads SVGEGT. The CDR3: CASISPGSGANVLTF.

The CDR3 loop reads CASRNPWTVYGYTF. The J gene is TRBJ1-2, the V gene TRBV21-1. TRBV21-1 is recorded as a pseudogene. CDR3 length equals 14 residues.

The CDR3 sequence is CASSLGTGDNEQFF. V is TRBV5-1 and J is TRBJ2-1; TCRdb's assignment of TRBD1 cannot be checked, as there is no DNA. The CDR3 is 14 residues long. Germline CDR1 and CDR2: SGHRS and YFSETQ.

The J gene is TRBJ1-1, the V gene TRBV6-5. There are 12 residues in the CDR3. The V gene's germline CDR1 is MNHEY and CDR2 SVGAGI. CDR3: CASSYAGTEAFF.

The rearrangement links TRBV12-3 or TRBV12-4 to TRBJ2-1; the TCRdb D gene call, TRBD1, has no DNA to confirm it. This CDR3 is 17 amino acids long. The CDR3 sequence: CASSPLVGGPSYNEQFF.

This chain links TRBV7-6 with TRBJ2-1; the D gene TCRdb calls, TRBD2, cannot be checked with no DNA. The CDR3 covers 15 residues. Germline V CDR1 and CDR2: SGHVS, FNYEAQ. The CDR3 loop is CASSFTLSGRGEQFF. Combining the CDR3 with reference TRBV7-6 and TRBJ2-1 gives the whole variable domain GAGVSQSPRYKVTKRGQDVALRCDPISGHVSLYWYRQALGQGPEFLTYFNYEAQQDKSGLPNDRFSAERPEGSISTLTIQRTEQRDSAMYRCASSFTLSGRGEQFFGPGTRLTVL.

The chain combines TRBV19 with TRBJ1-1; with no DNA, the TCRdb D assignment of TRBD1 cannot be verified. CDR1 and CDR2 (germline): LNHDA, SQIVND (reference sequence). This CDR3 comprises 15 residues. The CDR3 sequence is CASSMRDRGNTEAFF.

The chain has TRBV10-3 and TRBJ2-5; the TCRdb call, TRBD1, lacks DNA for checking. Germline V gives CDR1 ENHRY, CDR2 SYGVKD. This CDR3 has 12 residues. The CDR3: CAIGGQQETQYF.

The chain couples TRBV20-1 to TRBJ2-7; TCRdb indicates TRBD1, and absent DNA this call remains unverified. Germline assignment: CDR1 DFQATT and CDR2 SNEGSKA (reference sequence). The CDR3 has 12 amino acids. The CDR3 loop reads CSASDRGYEQYF.

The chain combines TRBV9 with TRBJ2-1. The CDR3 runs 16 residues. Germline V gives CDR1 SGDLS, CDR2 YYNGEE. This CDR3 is CASSGFAGGSYNEQFF.

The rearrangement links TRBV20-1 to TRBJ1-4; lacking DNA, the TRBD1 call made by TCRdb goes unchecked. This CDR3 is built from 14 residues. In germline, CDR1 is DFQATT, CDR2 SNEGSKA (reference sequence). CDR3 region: CSASRTGYFEKLFF.

The CDR3 sequence is CASSFRVGDTYF. J is TRBJ1-3 and V is TRBV7-8; the D gene TCRdb calls, TRBD1, cannot be checked with no DNA. The germline gives CDR1 SGHVS, CDR2 FQNEAQ. The CDR3 sequence is 12 residues long. Full variable domain (missing parts from reference TRBV7-8 and TRBJ1-3): GAGVSQSPRYKVAKRGQDVALRCDPISGHVSLFWYQQALGQGPEFLTYFQNEAQLDKSGLPSDRFFAERPEGSVSTLKIQRTQQEDSAVYLCASSFRVGDTYFGEGSWLTVV.

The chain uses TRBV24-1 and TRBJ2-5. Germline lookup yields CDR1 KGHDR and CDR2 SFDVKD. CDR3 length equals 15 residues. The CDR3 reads CATSDLTGDQETQYF.

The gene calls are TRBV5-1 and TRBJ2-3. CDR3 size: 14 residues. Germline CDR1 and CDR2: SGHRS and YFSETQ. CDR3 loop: CASSLEGASDTQYF.

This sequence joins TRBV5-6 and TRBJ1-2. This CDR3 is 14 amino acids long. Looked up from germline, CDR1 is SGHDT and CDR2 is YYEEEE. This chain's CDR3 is CASSMGLLSGGYTF.

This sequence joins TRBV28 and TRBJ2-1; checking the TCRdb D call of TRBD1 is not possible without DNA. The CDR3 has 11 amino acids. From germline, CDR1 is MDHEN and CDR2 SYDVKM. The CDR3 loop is CASSWGAVGFF.

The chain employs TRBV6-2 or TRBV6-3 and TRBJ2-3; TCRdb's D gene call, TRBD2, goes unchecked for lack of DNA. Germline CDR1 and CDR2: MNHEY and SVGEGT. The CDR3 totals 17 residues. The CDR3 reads CASSYGLVGLAEDTQYF.